These 19 T cell receptor beta chains were sequenced from one sample in a study of blood T cell repertoires in COVID-19. Clones were read by immunoSEQ multiplex PCR, and TCRdb kept only the in-frame ones, dropping some. This table has 200,000 to 300,000 clones, around 80% appearing once. The sequenced sample was peripheral blood. The receptors were sampled from a human donor in a cohort sampled during active COVID-19.

V gene TRBV7-9 combines with J gene TRBJ2-4, with 11 bases matching TRBD1. The CDR3 runs 16 residues. The V and J ends lost 5 bases and 3 bases, in that order; junction bases with no gene match: 6. Per the germline V gene, CDR1 is SEHNR and CDR2 is FQNEAQ (reference sequence). The CDR3, as DNA: TGTGCCAGCAGCCCAGGGACAGGGGGTGGCAAAAACATTCAGTACTTC. Amino acid sequence: CASSPGTGGGKNIQYF.

This clone is a singleton in its sample. V and J are TRBV24-1 and TRBJ2-1, with 9 bases matching TRBD2. V lost 3 bases, J lost 4 bases, and 3 bases stayed unmatched. Germline V gives CDR1 KGHDR, CDR2 SFDVKD. This CDR3 contains 15 residues. CDR3 DNA: TGTGCCACCAGTGATGGAGCGGGGGGATACAATGAGCAGTTCTTC. As protein: CATSDGAGGYNEQFF.

The chain recombines TRBV1 with TRBJ2-7; the tabulated D call, TRBD2, remains unverified against the DNA. TRBV1 is an annotated pseudogene. The CDR3 runs 14 residues. CDR3 sequence: CTSMREGHEWEQYF. The CDR3 DNA sequence: TGCACCAGCATGAGGGAGGGCCATGAATGGGAGCAGTACTTC.

The chain recombines TRBV2 with TRBJ1-3; no firm D call. The CDR3 spans 14 residues. Germline lookup yields CDR1 SNHLY and CDR2 FYNNEI. Trimming shortened V by 7 bases and J by 2 bases, and 12 bases separated the two germline ends. CDR3 nucleotide sequence: TGTGCCAGCACCTCTGGTCCAGCTGGAAACACCATATATTTT. Its translation: CASTSGPAGNTIYF.

This chain connects TRBV10-3 to TRBJ1-1; D gene ambiguous. V was pared by 6 bases and J by 1 base, with 9 bases between. The germline gives CDR1 ENHRY, CDR2 SYGVKD. This CDR3 is 13 amino acids long. CDR3: CAIRAISNTEAFF. In DNA form, the CDR3 reads TGTGCCATCAGGGCCATTTCGAACACTGAAGCTTTCTTT.

The chain employs TRBV11-2 and TRBJ1-4; 11 bases line up with TRBD1. V was clipped by 4 bases and J by 7 bases; unmatched bases: 2. The germline V gene has CDR1 SGHAT and CDR2 FQNNGV. The length of the CDR3 is 14 residues. CDR3 bases: TGTGCCAGCAGCTCGGGACAGGGGGGTGAAAAACTGTTTTTT. Amino acid sequence: CASSSGQGGEKLFF. Combining the CDR3 with reference TRBV11-2 and TRBJ1-4 gives the whole variable domain EAGVAQSPRYKIIEKRQSVAFWCNPISGHATLYWYQQILGQGPKLLIQFQNNGVVDDSQLPKDRFSAERLKGVDSTLKIQPAKLEDSAVYLCASSSGQGGEKLFFGSGTQLSVL.

V and J are TRBV11-2 and TRBJ1-1; the D gene is possibly TRBD1 (5 bases). This CDR3 is 14 amino acids long. V was pared by 3 bases and J by 8 bases, with 16 bases between. The V gene's germline CDR1 is SGHAT and CDR2 FQNNGV. CDR3 in DNA: TGTGCCAGCAGCTTCAGCGGGGGGTACAGAGAAGCTTTCTTT. Translating gives CASSFSGGYREAFF.

The V gene is TRBV12-3 or TRBV12-4, the J gene TRBJ1-1; 8 bases fit TRBD1. The V segment lost 8 bases and the J segment 4 bases; nucleotides outside the gene matches: 3. The CDR3 is made up of 12 amino acids. The CDR3 bases are TGTGCCAGCGCCGACAGGGGCACTGAAGCTTTCTTT. Translated: CASADRGTEAFF.

The chain carries TRBV6-5 and TRBJ2-2; 8 bases are a match to TRBD1. There are 14 residues in the CDR3. The trim removed 7 bases at V and 7 bases at J, leaving 8 bases unmatched. Germline CDR1 is MNHEY and CDR2 is SVGAGI. CDR3 DNA sequence: TGTGCCAGCATGAGGACAGGGTGGTTCGGGGAGCTGTTTTTT. The encoded protein is CASMRTGWFGELFF.

The table lists this clone with a few counts. The J gene is TRBJ1-2, the V gene TRBV2, with TRBD1 as a possible D gene (5 bases). V lost 5 bases and J 1 base, leaving 8 bases between the germline ends. Germline values: CDR1 SNHLY, CDR2 FYNNEI. CDR3 size: 13 residues. The CDR3, as DNA: TGTGCCAGCAGTCGAGACAGTAACTATGGCTACACCTTC. Protein sequence: CASSRDSNYGYTF.

This clone was counted once. The chain employs TRBV5-4 and TRBJ1-2, with TRBD1 matching 10 bases. V dropped 4 bases and J dropped 3; count of bases not matched to a gene: 6. The CDR3 is 15 amino acids. CDR1 is SGHNT, CDR2 YYREEE, per germline (reference sequence). Written as DNA, the CDR3 is TGTGCCAGCAGCGTCACCGGGACAGGGGACTATGGCTACACCTTC. Translation: CASSVTGTGDYGYTF.

The genes are TRBV18 and TRBJ1-1; D gene uncertain. Germline CDR1 and CDR2: KGHSH and LQKENI. The CDR3 extends over 14 amino acids. V lost 3 bases and J lost 4, with 12 bases in between. The CDR3, as DNA: TGTGCCAGCTCACCCCGATTTCCACTCACTGAAGCTTTCTTT. Translated: CASSPRFPLTEAFF.

CDR3: CASSQRGGGEDSPLHF. CDR3 nucleotides: TGTGCCAGCAGCCAACGGGGGGGCGGGGAGGATTCACCCCTCCACTTT. The chain uses TRBV3-1 (or the pseudogene TRBV3-2) and TRBJ1-6; tentatively, D is TRBD1 (6 bases). The CDR3 length is 16 residues. The germline V gene encodes CDR1 LGHDT and CDR2 YNNKEL (reference sequence). The germline V and J ends were trimmed by 2 bases and 8 bases, with 16 bases remaining between them.

This sequence joins TRBV5-1 and TRBJ2-3, with 14 bases matching TRBD2. This CDR3 is 18 amino acids long. Trimming took 4 bases from V and 0 from J; bases not matched to a gene: 7. Germline CDR1 and CDR2: SGHRS and YFSETQ. CDR3 loop: CASSVGLAGVSSTDTQYF. The CDR3 DNA is TGCGCCAGCAGCGTGGGACTAGCGGGGGTATCTAGCACAGATACGCAGTATTTT.

This sequence joins TRBV18 and TRBJ1-5, with TRBD1 identical over 7 bases. The V gene's germline CDR1 is KGHSH and CDR2 LQKENI. The CDR3 has 15 amino acids. Trimming at V came to 3 bases and at J to 6 bases, leaving 8 bases not matched to a gene. CDR3 amino acids: CASSPTKGASQPQHF. CDR3 in DNA: TGTGCCAGCTCACCGACGAAGGGGGCTAGTCAGCCCCAGCATTTT.

In nucleotides, the CDR3 is TGTGCCAGCAGCCAAGGCTACTCAGGGGGCTCTGGGGCCAACGTCCTGACTTTC. This translates into CASSQGYSGGSGANVLTF. The V gene is TRBV3-1 (or the pseudogene TRBV3-2), the J gene TRBJ2-6, with 7 bases aligning to TRBD1. The CDR3 has 18 residues. Trimming removed 1 base from V and 0 bases from J; junction bases left unmatched: 6. Germline V gene lookup returns CDR1 LGHDT and CDR2 YNNKEL (reference sequence).

V is TRBV28 and J is TRBJ2-3, with 7 bases lining up with TRBD2. J was trimmed by 4 bases and V by 10 bases; bases with no gene match: 8. The CDR3 spans 13 residues. Germline CDR1 reads MDHEN; CDR2 reads SYDVKM. DNA of the CDR3: TGTGCCACCGCGCTAGCGGAACCAGATACGCAGTATTTT. Amino acids: CATALAEPDTQYF.

This rearrangement joins TRBV5-1 to TRBJ2-7; the D gene is possibly TRBD2 (7 bases). Trimming stripped 4 bases from V and 4 bases from J, with 15 bases between. This CDR3 is 14 amino acids long. Germline lookup yields CDR1 SGHRS and CDR2 YFSETQ. The CDR3 loop is CASSPPGGLYEQYF. The CDR3 nucleotides read TGCGCCAGCAGCCCCCCGGGGGGCTTGTACGAGCAGTACTTC.

The gene calls are TRBV6-5 and TRBJ2-7; TRBD2 might be the D (5 bases). The CDR3 loop spans 16 amino acids. V lost 1 base, J lost 5 bases, and 18 bases lay in between. The germline V gene has CDR1 MNHEY and CDR2 SVGAGI. The CDR3 DNA reads as TGTGCCAGCAGTTACTTAAGCGGTACTTTAAGGAACGAGCAGTACTTC. This codes for CASSYLSGTLRNEQYF.